These T cell receptor beta chains were read from a single sample in a study of T cells after yellow fever vaccination. From the 5' RACE reads, TCRdb called clonotypes with MiXCR, one entry per CDR3 protein. This table holds about 63,000 distinct CDR3 sequences, about 7.8% found once. The starting material was CD8+ T cells sorted from PBMCs, obtained 15 days after the yellow fever booster vaccination. The receptors here all came from a man aged 25-45 years who received the YFV17D yellow fever vaccine. The CDR3 runs from the conserved cysteine through the conserved F or W. Each record gives: D gene, clone size, J gene, V gene, CDR3 protein, CDR3 DNA. A D gene is named only where the DNA matches it firmly. Some rows have no size entry. The others give once, few or many, or a class for an expanded clone.

NA | many | TRBJ2-7 | TRBV7-6 | CASSPPGDEQYF | TGTGCCAGCAGCCCACCAGGGGACGAGCAGTACTTC
NA | many | TRBJ2-3 | TRBV11-2 | CASSLEYSDTQYF | TGTGCCAGCAGCTTAGAGTATTCAGATACGCAGTATTTT
NA | many | TRBJ2-7 | TRBV28 | CASSLLGRAHEQYF | TGTGCCAGCAGTTTACTCGGCAGGGCTCACGAGCAGTACTTC
NA | many | TRBJ1-4 | TRBV14 | CASSLLVATNEKLFF | TGTGCCAGCAGCCTTTTAGTTGCAACTAATGAAAAACTGTTTTTT
NA | many | TRBJ2-7 | TRBV14 | CASSQELFPGEQYF | TGTGCCAGCAGCCAAGAACTCTTCCCTGGGGAGCAGTACTTC
TRBD2 | few | TRBJ2-2 | TRBV19 | CASTELAGTGELFF | TGTGCCAGTACCGAACTAGCGGGGACCGGGGAGCTGTTTTTT
NA | many | TRBJ2-2 | TRBV20-1 | CSATGFDTGELFF | TGCAGTGCTACAGGGTTTGACACCGGGGAGCTGTTTTTT
NA | NA | TRBJ1-5 | TRBV1 | CTSKPRNRGNQPQHF | TGCACCAGCAAACCGCGTAACAGGGGGAATCAGCCCCAGCATTTT
NA | few | TRBJ2-1 | TRBV19 | CASSIRGGGNEQFF | TGTGCCAGTAGTATACGAGGGGGAGGGAATGAGCAGTTCTTC
NA | many | TRBJ2-5 | TRBV9 | CASSVQGVGYQETQYF | TGTGCCAGCAGCGTTCAGGGTGTGGGGTACCAAGAGACCCAGTACTTC
NA | NA | TRBJ1-2 | TRBV9 | CASSNDLDGYTF | TGTGCCAGCAGCAACGACTTGGATGGCTACACCTTC
NA | many | TRBJ1-1 | TRBV2 | CASMGFEAFF | TGTGCCAGCATGGGGTTTGAAGCTTTCTTT
NA | many | TRBJ1-1 | TRBV19 | CASSIPGAGTEAFF | TGTGCCAGTAGTATTCCAGGGGCGGGCACTGAAGCTTTCTTT
NA | many | TRBJ2-1 | TRBV20-1 | CSASGSRDEQFF | TGCAGTGCTAGCGGGAGTAGGGATGAGCAGTTCTTC
TRBD2 | NA | TRBJ2-1 | TRBV15 | CATSRAGTSGNEQFF | TGTGCCACCAGCAGAGCGGGGACTAGCGGTAATGAGCAGTTCTTC
TRBD2 | many | TRBJ2-7 | TRBV20-1 | CSARETSGFSAPYEQYF | TGCAGTGCTAGAGAGACTAGCGGGTTCTCCGCCCCCTACGAGCAGTACTTC
NA | few | TRBJ2-3 | TRBV11-2 | CASSLGNYFSRFTDTQYF | TGTGCCAGCAGCTTAGGGAATTATTTTAGCAGGTTCACAGATACGCAGTATTTT
TRBD1 | many | TRBJ1-1 | TRBV9 | CASSPGQGFTEAFF | TGTGCCAGCAGCCCGGGACAGGGGTTCACTGAAGCTTTCTTT
TRBD2 | many | TRBJ2-7 | TRBV6-5 | CASSYSQPGLAGAYEQYF | TGTGCCAGCAGTTACTCGCAACCGGGACTAGCGGGAGCCTACGAGCAGTACTTC
NA | many | TRBJ2-7 | TRBV3-1 | CASSQYETYEQYF | TGTGCCAGCAGCCAATATGAAACCTACGAGCAGTACTTC
NA | many | TRBJ2-7 | TRBV7-2 | CASSLRGEPYEQYF | TGTGCCAGCAGCCTCAGGGGGGAGCCCTACGAGCAGTACTTC
TRBD2 | many | TRBJ2-1 | TRBV3-1 | CASSQDGLAGGNEQFF | TGTGCCAGCAGCCAAGATGGACTAGCGGGAGGGAATGAGCAGTTCTTC
NA | NA | TRBJ2-2 | TRBV20-1 | CSAPNYLEGIDTGELFF | TGCAGTGCTCCGAATTATTTGGAGGGGATCGACACCGGGGAGCTGTTTTTT
NA | many | TRBJ2-5 | TRBV25-1 | CASEELEGERFGTQYF | TGTGCCAGCGAAGAACTGGAGGGAGAGAGGTTTGGGACCCAGTACTTC
NA | many | TRBJ1-1 | TRBV6-1 | CASSQLPRGWDTEAFF | TGTGCCAGCAGTCAACTCCCGAGGGGATGGGACACTGAAGCTTTCTTT
NA | many | TRBJ2-2 | TRBV3-1 | CASSQGSGSAGELFF | TGTGCCAGCAGCCAAGGGTCCGGGTCGGCCGGGGAGCTGTTTTTT
TRBD2 | many | TRBJ2-7 | TRBV29-1 | CSVEGGREESGEQYF | TGCAGCGTTGAAGGAGGGAGGGAGGAGAGTGGCGAGCAGTACTTC
TRBD1 | many | TRBJ2-7 | TRBV11-2 | CASSLARGSNYEQYF | TGTGCCAGCAGCTTAGCCAGGGGGTCTAACTACGAGCAGTACTTC
TRBD1 | many | TRBJ2-1 | TRBV29-1 | CSSWGGQEYNEQFF | TGCAGCTCCTGGGGCGGACAGGAGTACAATGAGCAGTTCTTC
TRBD2 | medium-sized | TRBJ2-5 | TRBV5-6 | CASSSLAGEVETQYF | TGTGCCAGCAGCTCACTAGCGGGAGAGGTAGAGACCCAGTACTTC
TRBD1 | NA | TRBJ1-1 | TRBV4-3 | CASSHTHLGQGKTGEAFF | TGCGCCAGCAGCCACACACATCTTGGACAGGGAAAAACGGGTGAAGCTTTCTTT
NA | few | TRBJ2-7 | TRBV29-1 | CSVQVSYEQYF | TGCAGCGTTCAGGTCTCCTACGAGCAGTACTTC
TRBD2 | many | TRBJ2-5 | TRBV7-9 | CASSSRTRGIQETQYF | TGTGCCAGCAGCTCAAGGACTAGAGGGATTCAAGAGACCCAGTACTTC
NA | many | TRBJ2-4 | TRBV12-3/TRBV12-4 | CASSAGFLNIQYF | TGTGCCAGCAGCGCGGGGTTCCTGAACATTCAGTACTTC
NA | many | TRBJ2-7 | TRBV7-2 | CASTSLGGDRNEQYF | TGTGCCAGCACCTCACTAGGGGGGGATAGGAACGAGCAGTACTTC
TRBD2 | many | TRBJ2-2 | TRBV6-5 | CASSPQYGLAGGTGELFF | TGTGCCAGCAGTCCCCAATACGGACTAGCGGGAGGGACCGGGGAGCTGTTTTTT
NA | many | TRBJ2-2 | TRBV20-1 | CSALPVEGYTGELFF | TGCAGTGCGCTCCCTGTGGAGGGGTACACCGGGGAGCTGTTTTTT
NA | many | TRBJ2-2 | TRBV18 | CASSPPGEEELFF | TGTGCCAGCTCACCACCTGGGGAGGAGGAGCTGTTTTTT
NA | many | TRBJ1-2 | TRBV4-1 | CASSPRQNYGYTF | TGCGCCAGCAGCCCCCGACAGAACTATGGCTACACCTTC
TRBD2 | many | TRBJ2-1 | TRBV12-3/TRBV12-4 | CASSHTSGRASEQFF | TGTGCCAGCAGTCATACTAGCGGGAGGGCCAGTGAGCAGTTCTTC
NA | NA | TRBJ2-4 | TRBV11-2 | CASSSLAKNIQYF | TGTGCCAGCAGCTCATTAGCCAAAAACATTCAGTACTTC
NA | few | TRBJ2-7 | TRBV30 | CASLQGNEQYF | TGTGCCTCCTTACAGGGAAATGAGCAGTACTTC
TRBD1 | many | TRBJ2-3 | TRBV27 | CASSLTFGTASTDTQYF | TGTGCCAGCAGTTTAACGTTCGGGACAGCTAGCACAGATACGCAGTATTTT
TRBD2 | many | TRBJ2-7 | TRBV7-3 | CASSSTSGRKSYEQYF | TGTGCCAGCAGCTCGACTAGCGGGAGGAAATCCTACGAGCAGTACTTC
NA | NA | TRBJ2-7 | TRBV7-8 | CASSPERVPSGEQYF | TGTGCCAGCAGTCCCGAGCGTGTACCTTCAGGAGAGCAGTACTTC
NA | many | TRBJ2-1 | TRBV10-1 | CASSFGNNEQFF | TGCGCCAGCTCTTTTGGGAACAATGAGCAGTTCTTC
NA | many | TRBJ2-1 | TRBV7-2 | CASSLVADTYNEQFF | TGTGCCAGCAGCTTAGTAGCGGATACCTACAATGAGCAGTTCTTC
TRBD1 | NA | TRBJ2-3 | TRBV7-8 | CASSLAGTGGVWGTDTQYF | TGTGCCAGCAGCTTAGCCGGGACAGGGGGCGTGTGGGGCACAGATACGCAGTATTTT